Below are 27 T cell receptor beta chains sequenced from a single sample in a study of T cell repertoires in cytomegalovirus infection. No cognate antigen is known for these TCRs. Each CDR3 protein is one row after TCRdb ran MiXCR on the reads. The data show 750,000 to 900,000 distinct CDR3 sequences, with roughly 29% seen just once and over 10% held by the top ten. The source material was cultured CD8+ T cells from PBMCs, sampled from culture after CMV antigen stimulation. These receptors were taken from a human donor in good health (CMV status not recorded). Some clones in this sample may be carry-over from other donors' samples.

In this sample, this clonotype turned up a few times. The chain uses TRBV5-5 and TRBJ2-5; TRBD1 agrees at 9 bases. This CDR3 has 14 amino acids. The V gene end was trimmed by 3 bases and the J gene end by 5 bases; junction bases not matched to a gene: 5. Germline loops: CDR1 SGHKS, CDR2 YYEKEE (reference sequence). The DNA of the CDR3 is TGTGCCAGCAGCTCTACAGGGGGCTGGGAGACCCAGTACTTC. Translated, it gives CASSSTGGWETQYF.

The CDR3 DNA sequence: TGTGCCAGCATCTCTGCGGAGGGTGGCTACACCTTC. This sequence encodes CASISAEGGYTF. This rearrangement joins TRBV6-1 to TRBJ1-2; D call uncertain. The CDR3 spans 12 residues. Trimming removed 7 bases at V and 7 bases at J, with 13 bases between. Germline loops: CDR1 MNHNS, CDR2 SASEGT.

This clonotype showed up many times. The chain has TRBV7-2 and TRBJ2-2, with D hard to call. Trimming left V 5 bases short and J 6 bases short, with 16 bases between. The CDR3 is made up of 15 amino acids. Germline V CDR1 and CDR2: SGHTA, FQGNSA. The CDR3 bases are TGTGCCAGCAGCCCCCCAGGAGTTCGATCCGGGGAGCTGTTTTTT. Its protein product is CASSPPGVRSGELFF.

V gene TRBV6-2 or TRBV6-3 combines with J gene TRBJ2-7; D unclear. Germline-derived CDR1 and CDR2 are MNHEY and SVGEGT. Trimming removed 4 bases at V and 2 bases at J, with 12 bases between. The length of the CDR3 is 14 residues. The CDR3 region has the DNA TGTGCCAGCAGTTCCCCCGGGTACCCCTACGAGCAGTACGTC. Its translation: CASSSPGYPYEQYV.

The sample holds a few counts of this clonotype. This chain uses TRBV29-1 with TRBJ2-2; the D gene could be TRBD1 or TRBD2 (5 bases each). The germline V gene encodes CDR1 SQVTM and CDR2 ANQGSEA. The CDR3 consists of 15 residues. V lost 3 bases, J lost 6 bases, and 17 bases lay in between. In nucleotides, the CDR3 is TGCAGCGTTGACACCGGGACGAGTAGGTCCGGGGAGCTGTTTTTT. It is translated as CSVDTGTSRSGELFF.

This clonotype has just a few counts. This chain links TRBV6-6 with TRBJ2-5; D not certain. The germline V and J ends were trimmed by 2 bases and 2 bases, with 15 bases remaining between them. There are 16 residues in the CDR3. Germline loops: CDR1 MNHNY, CDR2 SVGAGI (reference sequence). The CDR3 coding sequence is TGTGCCAGCAGTTACGTCAGACGGAACATACAAGAGACCCAGTACTTC. Translating gives CASSYVRRNIQETQYF.

The chain joins TRBV27 to TRBJ2-7; D is uncertain. CDR1 MNHEY and CDR2 SMNVEV come from the germline V gene (reference sequence). The CDR3 is made up of 13 amino acids. Between the trimmed V and J ends, which lost 4 bases and 1 base, there was a span of 8 bases. The CDR3 DNA is TGTGCCAGCAGTTCTTCACCTTCCTACGAGCAGTACGTC. Translation: CASSSSPSYEQYV.

The sample holds a few counts of this clonotype. This chain uses TRBV27 with TRBJ1-1; the match to TRBD1 covers 9 bases. The V gene end was trimmed by 1 base and the J gene end by 0 bases; junction bases not matched to a gene: 18. The CDR3 contains 21 residues. The V gene's germline CDR1 is MNHEY and CDR2 SMNVEV (reference sequence). As DNA, the CDR3 is TGTGCCAGCAGTTTATACGCTCTACAGGGGGCCCGGGGTGAGATGAACACTGAAGCTTTCTTT. It translates to CASSLYALQGARGEMNTEAFF.

The chain has TRBV13 and TRBJ2-2; 9 nucleotides match TRBD2. Looked up from germline, CDR1 is PRHDT and CDR2 is FYEKMQ (reference sequence). This CDR3 contains 15 residues. V was clipped by 5 bases and J by 3 bases; unmatched bases: 4. The CDR3 bases are TGTGCCAGCAGCGTCGCGGGGGGGGACACCGGGGAGCTGTTTTTT. Translating it yields CASSVAGGDTGELFF. Using reference TRBV13 and TRBJ2-2 for the parts outside the CDR3, the full variable domain is AAGVIQSPRHLIKEKRETATLKCYPIPRHDTVYWYQQGPGQDPQFLISFYEKMQSDKGSIPDRFSAQQFSDYHSELNMSSLELGDSALYFCASSVAGGDTGELFFGEGSRLTVL.

The chain is built from TRBV28 and TRBJ1-5, with D possibly TRBD1 on 5 matching bases. CDR3 length: 13 amino acids. The V and J ends lost 3 bases and 7 bases respectively, with 10 bases between them. Germline assignment: CDR1 MDHEN and CDR2 SYDVKM. As DNA, the CDR3 is TGTGCCAGCAGTTTCTTGGGGGTCCAGCCCCAGCATTTT. Its translation: CASSFLGVQPQHF.

The chain employs TRBV12-5 and TRBJ1-5; possible D gene TRBD1, 5 bases. The CDR3 length is 14 residues. V was pared by 6 bases and J by 9 bases, with 18 bases between. The germline V gene has CDR1 LGHNT and CDR2 FRNRAP. This CDR3 is CASGRGGADGPQHF. The CDR3 DNA follows: TGTGCTAGTGGAAGGGGAGGGGCGGATGGGCCCCAGCATTTT.

This clonotype was found many times. The chain links TRBV7-2 to TRBJ1-4; D might be TRBD1 (6 bases). Trimming removed 3 bases at V and 6 bases at J, with 14 bases between. The germline CDR1 and CDR2 sequences are SGHTA and FQGNSA. The CDR3 covers 15 residues. The CDR3 region is CASSFPGRGYEKLFF. The CDR3 DNA reads as TGTGCCAGCAGCTTTCCCGGCAGGGGTTATGAAAAACTGTTTTTT.

CDR3 DNA sequence: TGTGCCAGCAGCTTAAAGGACACACACAATGAGCAGTTCTTC. It encodes CASSLKDTHNEQFF. The chain carries TRBV5-4 and TRBJ2-1; perhaps TRBD1 as D (5 bases). The V gene's germline CDR1 is SGHNT and CDR2 YYREEE (reference sequence). Trimming took off 2 bases at V and 5 bases at J, with 11 bases between the two ends. The CDR3 consists of 14 residues.

This clonotype was counted only a few times. The chain carries TRBV6-4 and TRBJ2-3; the match to TRBD2 covers 7 bases. Germline CDR1 MRHNA, CDR2 SNTAGT. The CDR3 is 14 residues long. V gave up 3 bases and J gave up 0 bases; unmatched junction bases: 0. The CDR3 sequence: CASSERGSTDTQYF. DNA of the CDR3: TGTGCCAGCAGTGAGCGGGGGAGCACAGATACGCAGTATTTT.

The chain links TRBV27 to TRBJ1-5; tentative D call: TRBD1 (5 bases). Germline assignment: CDR1 MNHEY and CDR2 SMNVEV (reference sequence). The CDR3 consists of 17 residues. Trimming removed 6 bases at V and 5 bases at J, with 23 bases between. Written as DNA, the CDR3 is TGTGCCAGCAGCCCTTCCTGGGGGAGGACGCAGGATCAGCCCCAGCATTTT. Translated: CASSPSWGRTQDQPQHF.

This chain connects TRBV7-3 to TRBJ2-1; either TRBD1 or TRBD2 may fit D (6 bases each). Trimming left V 5 bases short and J 5 bases short, with 16 bases between. Germline V CDR1 and CDR2: SGHTA, FQGTGA. The CDR3 contains 15 residues. This CDR3 is CASSRWGASDNEQFF. The CDR3 coding sequence is TGTGCCAGCAGCCGCTGGGGGGCATCAGACAATGAGCAGTTCTTC. The variable domain in full, completed from reference TRBV7-3 and TRBJ2-1, reads GAGVSQTPSNKVTEKGKYVELRCDPISGHTALYWYRQSLGQGPEFLIYFQGTGAADDSGLPNDRFFAVRPEGSVSTLKIQRTERGDSAVYLCASSRWGASDNEQFFGPGTRLTVL.

V and J are TRBV12-3 or TRBV12-4 and TRBJ2-3, with TRBD2 as a possible D gene (5 bases). Trimming took off 11 bases at V and 4 bases at J, with 19 bases between the two ends. The CDR3 consists of 14 residues. The CDR3 sequence: CASPGPGEADTQYF. Written as DNA, the CDR3 is TGTGCCTCACCGGGCCCCGGGGAAGCAGATACGCAGTATTTT.

This clonotype was recorded once. The rearrangement links TRBV9 to TRBJ2-5; tentatively, D is TRBD1 (6 bases). V lost 3 bases and J lost 1, with 10 bases in between. CDR3 length equals 14 residues. Per the germline V gene, CDR1 is SGDLS and CDR2 is YYNGEE. Here the CDR3 reads CASSEGGFQETQYF. DNA of the CDR3: TGTGCCAGCAGCGAAGGGGGATTCCAAGAGACCCAGTACTTC. Supplemented by reference TRBV9 and TRBJ2-5, the full variable domain reads DSGVTQTPKHLITATGQRVTLRCSPRSGDLSVYWYQQSLDQGLQFLIQYYNGEERAKGNILERFSAQQFPDLHSELNLSSLELGDSALYFCASSEGGFQETQYFGPGTRLLVL.

In this sample, this clonotype turned up a few times. CDR3 nucleotides: TGTGCCAGCAGTCCGCGGGTAGGGTCCAGGGAGACCCAGTACTTC. Translation: CASSPRVGSRETQYF. V gene TRBV27 combines with J gene TRBJ2-5; tentatively, D is TRBD2 (5 bases). With 5 bases removed from V and 5 bases from J, the gap between germline ends came to 18 bases. The CDR3 covers 15 residues. The germline CDR1 and CDR2 sequences are MNHEY and SMNVEV (reference sequence).

This chain uses TRBV5-1 with TRBJ2-3; no clear D gene. Germline loops: CDR1 SGHRS, CDR2 YFSETQ. This CDR3 spans 14 amino acids. Trimming took 0 bases from V and 4 from J, leaving 9 bases between them. This CDR3 is CASSLDKLADTQYF. For the CDR3, the DNA is TGCGCCAGCAGCTTGGATAAATTGGCAGATACGCAGTATTTT.

The chain recombines TRBV5-1 with TRBJ1-1, with TRBD1 matching over 7 bases. This CDR3 region has 14 residues. The V gene's germline CDR1 is SGHRS and CDR2 YFSETQ. V lost 4 bases to trimming and J lost 1 base; unmatched junction nucleotides: 4. The CDR3, as DNA: TGCGCCAGCAGCGGGCGGACAGGGAACACTGAAGCTTTCTTT. It specifies CASSGRTGNTEAFF.

This clonotype was observed a handful of times. This chain joins TRBV6-2 or TRBV6-3 and TRBJ2-7; weak D call: TRBD2 (5 bases). V was pared by 6 bases and J by 4 bases, with 10 bases between. The germline V gene has CDR1 MNHEY and CDR2 SVGEGT. This CDR3 is built from 12 residues. The chain's CDR3 is CASRSSGYEQYV. The CDR3 nucleotides read TGTGCCAGCAGATCTTCGGGATACGAGCAGTACGTC.

A note on this clonotype: A read error may explain this, as a much larger clone is one base away. The gene calls are TRBV7-6 and TRBJ2-1; no firm D call. This CDR3 has 16 residues. CDR1 is SGHVS and CDR2 is FNYEAQ in the germline V gene. CDR3 bases: TGTGCCAGCAGCTTAGAATGGGTCGGCTCCCACAATGAGCAGTTCTTC. Its translation is CASSLEWVGSHNEQFF.

The sample holds a few counts of this clonotype. This chain uses TRBV18 with TRBJ2-1; a weak D match, TRBD2 (7 bases). The CDR3 runs 16 residues. Germline CDR1 and CDR2: KGHSH and LQKENI. Between the trimmed V and J ends, which lost 3 bases and 1 base, there was a span of 13 bases. The DNA for the CDR3 is TGTGCCAGCTCACCCTTTGCGGGGGCGTCCTACAATGAGCAGTTCTTC. It codes for CASSPFAGASYNEQFF. Together with reference TRBV18 and TRBJ2-1, the CDR3 gives the full variable domain: NAGVMQNPRHLVRRRGQEARLRCSPMKGHSHVYWYRQLPEEGLKFMVYLQKENIIDESGMPKERFSAEFPKEGPSILRIQQVVRGDSAAYFCASSPFAGASYNEQFFGPGTRLTVL.

This clonotype came up a few times. The genes are TRBV7-6 and TRBJ2-7; 8 bases map to TRBD1. From germline, CDR1 is SGHVS and CDR2 FNYEAQ. The V gene end was trimmed by 2 bases and the J gene end by 0 bases; junction bases not matched to a gene: 6. The CDR3 extends over 16 amino acids. The CDR3 sequence is CASSLKSRGHSYEQYV. CDR3 nucleotide sequence: TGTGCCAGCAGCTTAAAATCCAGGGGGCACTCCTACGAGCAGTACGTC.

This clonotype was counted only a few times. This sequence joins TRBV20-1 and TRBJ2-7; 9 nucleotides match TRBD1. The trim removed 0 bases at V and 4 bases at J, leaving 7 bases unmatched. Germline CDR1 reads DFQATT; CDR2 reads SNEGSKA (reference sequence). CDR3 length: 15 amino acids. For the CDR3, the DNA is TGCAGTGCTAGAGAGGGGACAGGGATAAAATACGAGCAGTACTTC. It is translated as CSAREGTGIKYEQYF.

The chain uses TRBV7-6 and TRBJ2-3; D is unclear. Germline V gives CDR1 SGHVS, CDR2 FNYEAQ. The CDR3 runs 14 residues. The V and J ends lost 1 base and 2 bases respectively, with 7 bases between them. The CDR3 DNA reads TGTGCCAGCAGCTTAGATGCCTTCACAGATACGCAGTATTTT. Translation: CASSLDAFTDTQYF. The full variable domain, with the rest looked up from reference TRBV7-6 and TRBJ2-3, is GAGVSQSPRYKVTKRGQDVALRCDPISGHVSLYWYRQALGQGPEFLTYFNYEAQQDKSGLPNDRFSAERPEGSISTLTIQRTEQRDSAMYRCASSLDAFTDTQYFGPGTRLTVL.